This entry is about one T cell receptor (beta chain). What it binds is unknown. Per sorted-subset replicate PCR, input was approximately 180 ng DNA, representing tens of thousands of T cell genomes. Repertoires were generated with immunoSEQ multiplex PCR, while TCRdb's copy carries only in-frame clones and drops some. The sample includes fewer than 3 million clones, 85% to 95% of them seen just once. This entry belongs to a study of shared clonotypes between healthy human individuals. Overall study findings and caveats: In a few donors, around 5% of naive CD4 clonotypes appeared in common.

V was cut by 3 bases and J by 4 bases, with 12 bases left in between. From germline, CDR1 is SGHVS and CDR2 FQNEAQ. The CDR3 runs to 15 residues. The TCR originated in a man between 18 and 35 years old in good health. Some clones in this sample may be carry-over from other donors' samples. The rearrangement links TRBV7-8 to TRBJ2-2; D might be TRBD1 (5 bases). The material sequenced was naive CD4+ T cells from PBMCs. Subset meaning: CD45RA+ positively selected. The CDR3 DNA sequence: TGTGCCAGCAGCTTCTCAGGGCGGATCACCGGGGAGCTGTTTTTT. As protein: CASSFSGRITGELFF.